These 29 T cell receptor beta chains share one sample of origin, sequenced in a study of T cells in Graves' hyperthyroidism and ophthalmopathy. TCR beta CDR3 sequences were amplified from RNA transcripts. TCR CDR3 underwent first-round RT-PCR with the HTBI primer set. MiXCR was run by TCRdb on the multiplex PCR reads, yielding one entry per CDR3 protein. The table has 75,000 to 100,000 distinct CDR3 sequences, roughly half seen once; the top ten hold less than 30%. The sequenced material came from blood. These receptors came from a woman aged 35 to 49 with Graves' hyperthyroidism.

J is TRBJ2-6 and V is TRBV25-1; no firm D call. The germline gives CDR1 MGHDK, CDR2 SYGVNS. Trimming shortened V by 4 bases and J by 0 bases, and 10 bases separated the two germline ends. The CDR3 is made up of 16 amino acids. The CDR3 sequence is CASSGRSFSGANVLTF. The CDR3 region has the DNA TGTGCCAGCAGTGGTCGCAGTTTCTCTGGGGCCAACGTCCTGACTTTC.

This clonotype showed up just a few times. The V call is TRBV2, the J call TRBJ1-5; TRBD1 aligns across 7 bases. The germline V gene has CDR1 SNHLY and CDR2 FYNNEI. This CDR3 has 14 residues. The ends lost 6 bases at V and 1 base at J; junction bases unmatched: 3. The CDR3 DNA follows: TGTGCCAGCAGATCGACAGGGAGCAATCAGCCCCAGCATTTT. Its protein is CASRSTGSNQPQHF.

V is TRBV29-1 and J is TRBJ2-7, with D possibly called TRBD1 or TRBD2 (5 bases each). The CDR3 is made up of 11 amino acids. Deletions cut 8 bases from V and 0 bases from J, with 8 bases between. Looked up from germline, CDR1 is SQVTM and CDR2 is ANQGSEA. The CDR3 sequence: CSYGTSYEQYF. CDR3 DNA: TGCAGCTATGGGACCTCCTACGAGCAGTACTTC.

This clonotype has ten or more counts. The J gene is TRBJ2-5, the V gene TRBV7-2; 10 positions agree with TRBD2. Germline CDR1 reads SGHTA; CDR2 reads FQGNSA. This CDR3 has 14 residues. The V and J ends lost 2 bases and 5 bases, in that order; junction bases with no gene match: 2. The CDR3 region is CASSLQREGETQYF. The CDR3 bases are TGTGCCAGCAGCTTACAGCGGGAGGGGGAGACCCAGTACTTC.

On this clonotype: At one of its ends the junction is not consistent with the germline gene, which may arise from a read error. The rearrangement links TRBV10-3 to TRBJ1-2, with 9 positions matching TRBD1. The CDR3 is 17 amino acids. The germline V gene encodes CDR1 ENHRY and CDR2 SYGVKD. CDR3 nucleotides: TGTGCCACCAGTGGTCCCCGGGACAGGGAACGCGTAGATGGCTACACCTTC. Protein: CATSGPRDRERVDGYTF.

Concerning this clonotype itself: With a much larger clone just one base away, this may be a read error. CDR3: CASTGGAGRYF. The CDR3 DNA reads as TGTGCCAGCACCGGGGGGGCCGGGCGGTACTTC. This sequence joins TRBV7-9 and TRBJ2-7, with 8 bases matching TRBD2. V lost 7 bases, J lost 12 bases, and 8 bases stayed unmatched. This CDR3 comprises 11 residues. The germline V gene encodes CDR1 SEHNR and CDR2 FQNEAQ (reference sequence).

This clonotype was counted ten times or more. This chain links TRBV7-2 with TRBJ1-2, with D hard to call. Germline V lookup: CDR1 SGHTA, CDR2 FQGNSA. Trimming stripped 1 base from V and 8 bases from J, with 8 bases between. There are 12 residues in the CDR3. CDR3 sequence: CASSLDYGGYTF. CDR3 bases: TGTGCCAGCAGCTTAGATTATGGCGGCTACACCTTC. Complete variable domain (other parts from reference TRBV7-2 and TRBJ1-2): GAGVSQSPSNKVTEKGKDVELRCDPISGHTALYWYRQSLGQGLEFLIYFQGNSAPDKSGLPSDRFSAERTGGSVSTLTIQRTQQEDSAVYLCASSLDYGGYTFGSGTRLTVV.

This clonotype showed up just a few times. The genes are TRBV6-6 and TRBJ1-5, with 7 bases identical to TRBD1. The CDR3 is 15 residues long. The V and J ends lost 6 bases and 3 bases, in that order; junction bases with no gene match: 8. CDR1 and CDR2 (germline): MNHNY, SVGAGI (reference sequence). CDR3 in DNA: TGTGCCAGCAGAAATGACAGGGACCTCAATCAGCCCCAGCATTTT. Its protein is CASRNDRDLNQPQHF.

This clonotype was observed a handful of times. This sequence joins TRBV2 and TRBJ1-4; possibly TRBD1 for D (5 bases). V gave up 6 bases and J gave up 0 bases, with 14 bases separating them. This CDR3 has 16 amino acids. Germline values: CDR1 SNHLY, CDR2 FYNNEI. The CDR3 loop is CASSLLGGATNEKLFF. The CDR3 DNA reads TGTGCCAGCAGCCTCCTTGGAGGGGCAACTAATGAAAAACTGTTTTTT.

This chain uses TRBV11-2 with TRBJ1-5, with D possibly TRBD1 on 6 matching bases. From germline, CDR1 is SGHAT and CDR2 FQNNGV. This CDR3 region has 14 residues. V lost 4 bases to trimming and J lost 5 bases, with 12 bases between them. The chain's CDR3 is CASSSGGGDQPQHF. The DNA of the CDR3 is TGTGCCAGCAGCTCGGGGGGGGGCGATCAGCCCCAGCATTTT.

This clonotype was seen at least ten times. The rearrangement links TRBV20-1 to TRBJ2-7; no firm D call. The CDR3 sequence is 13 residues long. Germline V gives CDR1 DFQATT, CDR2 SNEGSKA (reference sequence). V was shortened by 1 base and J by 1 base, with 8 bases between the two germline ends. CDR3: CSARGWRSYEQYF. The CDR3 bases are TGCAGTGCTAGAGGGTGGCGATCCTACGAGCAGTACTTC.

The chain combines TRBV5-1 with TRBJ2-5; 9 nucleotides agree with TRBD2. The V segment lost 4 bases and the J segment 5 bases; nucleotides outside the gene matches: 9. Germline-derived CDR1 and CDR2 are SGHRS and YFSETQ. This CDR3 is built from 15 residues. The CDR3 region is CASSQDQSGRETQYF. CDR3 sequence (DNA): TGCGCCAGCAGCCAAGATCAAAGCGGGAGGGAGACCCAGTACTTC.

This clonotype was seen repeatedly, ten times or more. The chain couples TRBV7-2 to TRBJ2-5, with 9 bases matching TRBD2. This CDR3 has 16 residues. Trimming at V came to 5 bases and at J to 3 bases, leaving 10 bases not matched to a gene. Germline V gives CDR1 SGHTA, CDR2 FQGNSA. In DNA, the CDR3 is TGTGCCAGCAGCCATTGGGCAGCGGGAGGTGAAGAGACCCAGTACTTC. Its protein product is CASSHWAAGGEETQYF.

Written as DNA, the CDR3 is TGTGCCATCGGGACAGGGTTCGCAGATACGCAGTATTTT. It yields the protein CAIGTGFADTQYF. The rearrangement joins TRBV10-3 to TRBJ2-3, with TRBD1 matching over 9 bases. The CDR3 runs 13 residues. The V and J ends lost 8 bases and 4 bases, in that order; junction bases with no gene match: 4. CDR1 and CDR2 from the germline V gene are ENHRY and SYGVKD.

This clonotype was recorded at least ten times. The CDR3 DNA follows: TGCACCGGACAGGGGGCAGGAGGGGAGCTGTTTTTT. Protein: CTGQGAGGELFF. The J gene is TRBJ2-2, the V gene TRBV20-1, with 11 bases fitting TRBD1. This CDR3 contains 12 residues. Germline V CDR1 and CDR2: DFQATT, SNEGSKA (reference sequence).

V usage is TRBV20-1 and J usage is TRBJ2-7; 12 bases match TRBD2. Germline-derived CDR1 and CDR2 are DFQATT and SNEGSKA (reference sequence). This CDR3 comprises 10 residues. The chain's CDR3 is CSASPSGRGV. As DNA, the CDR3 is TGCAGTGCCAGCCCTAGCGGGAGGGGAGTC.

This clonotype is termed medium-sized. The rearrangement joins TRBV5-1 to TRBJ1-2; no firm D call. CDR1 SGHRS and CDR2 YFSETQ come from the germline V gene. Between the trimmed V and J ends, which lost 1 base and 4 bases, there was a span of 17 bases. The CDR3 runs to 16 residues. CDR3 sequence reads: CASSLNTEARFYGYTF. The CDR3 bases are TGCGCCAGCAGCTTGAACACGGAGGCACGGTTCTATGGCTACACCTTC.

The chain links TRBV29-1 to TRBJ2-5; weak D call: TRBD2 (6 bases). The CDR3 is made up of 15 amino acids. Per germline, CDR1 SQVTM and CDR2 ANQGSEA. V was clipped by 5 bases and J by 3 bases, with 19 bases between them. CDR3 sequence reads: CSVRSDWEAEETQYF. The DNA of the CDR3 is TGCAGCGTTCGGTCGGACTGGGAGGCAGAAGAGACCCAGTACTTC.

The rearrangement joins TRBV20-1 to TRBJ2-3; 10 nucleotides align to TRBD1. This CDR3 has 13 amino acids. Germline V lookup: CDR1 DFQATT, CDR2 SNEGSKA (reference sequence). Losses at the gene ends were 6 bases for V and 5 bases for J; bases not matched to a gene: 5. CDR3 amino acids: CSARDRGRDTQYF. CDR3 DNA: TGCAGTGCCCGCGACAGGGGGCGAGATACGCAGTATTTT.

This chain uses TRBV19 with TRBJ2-2; 11 bases match TRBD2. The V gene end was trimmed by 5 bases and the J gene end by 4 bases; junction bases not matched to a gene: 12. Germline lookup yields CDR1 LNHDA and CDR2 SQIVND (reference sequence). The CDR3 is 18 residues long. The CDR3 nucleotides read TGTGCCAGTAGTCCCCACGAGGCTAGCGGGAGGCCCACCGGGGAGCTGTTTTTT. Residues: CASSPHEASGRPTGELFF.

The rearrangement links TRBV29-1 to TRBJ1-6, with 9 positions matching TRBD1. V was pared by 5 bases and J by 9 bases, with 5 bases of the junction left unmatched. This CDR3 spans 13 amino acids. CDR1 SQVTM and CDR2 ANQGSEA come from the germline V gene. CDR3 region: CSVRDREGSPLHF. The CDR3 nucleotides read TGCAGCGTTCGGGACAGGGAGGGTTCACCCCTCCACTTT.

The chain couples TRBV9 to TRBJ2-5; 16 bases agree with TRBD2. Per the germline V gene, CDR1 is SGDLS and CDR2 is YYNGEE. The trim removed 5 bases at V and 5 bases at J, leaving 6 bases unmatched. This CDR3 comprises 16 residues. This CDR3 reads CASSTLGLAGGETQYF. The DNA for the CDR3 is TGTGCCAGCAGTACATTGGGACTAGCGGGAGGGGAGACCCAGTACTTC.

About this clonotype itself: Given a much more abundant clone one base away, this may be a read error. The chain has TRBV7-2 and TRBJ1-2; D unresolved. Between the trimmed V and J ends, which lost 6 bases and 4 bases, there was a span of 21 bases. In germline, CDR1 is SGHTA, CDR2 FQGNSA. There are 16 residues in the CDR3. CDR3 protein: CASSPTLYSYPYGYTF. The CDR3 nucleotides are TGTGCCAGCAGTCCCACCCTCTACAGTTACCCCTATGGCTACACCTTC. Supplemented by reference TRBV7-2 and TRBJ1-2, the full variable domain reads GAGVSQSPSNKVTEKGKDVELRCDPISGHTALYWYRQSLGQGLEFLIYFQGNSAPDKSGLPSDRFSAERTGGSVSTLTIQRTQQEDSAVYLCASSPTLYSYPYGYTFGSGTRLTVV.

The chain has TRBV5-1 and TRBJ2-7; D remains unclear. From germline, CDR1 is SGHRS and CDR2 YFSETQ. The CDR3 consists of 11 residues. The germline V and J ends were trimmed by 0 bases and 5 bases, with 3 bases remaining between them. CDR3 protein: CASSLADEQYF. The CDR3 DNA sequence: TGCGCCAGCAGCTTGGCCGACGAGCAGTACTTC. The full variable domain, rest sourced from reference TRBV5-1 and TRBJ2-7, is KAGVTQTPRYLIKTRGQQVTLSCSPISGHRSVSWYQQTPGQGLQFLFEYFSETQRNKGNFPGRFSGRQFSNSRSEMNVSTLELGDSALYLCASSLADEQYFGPGTRLTVT.

For the CDR3, the DNA is TGTGCCAGCAGTTTTAAGGGACAGGGATTTAGGACCCAGTACTTC. It codes for CASSFKGQGFRTQYF. The gene calls are TRBV12-3 or TRBV12-4 and TRBJ2-5, with 9 bases fitting TRBD1. This CDR3 spans 15 amino acids. With 3 bases clipped from V and 7 bases from J, the junction kept 9 bases outside the gene matches.

This clonotype was detected ten times or more. The chain joins TRBV20-1 to TRBJ2-7; 8 positions agree with TRBD2. The CDR3 contains 14 residues. Germline V CDR1 and CDR2: DFQATT, SNEGSKA (reference sequence). Germline trimming cut 5 bases from V and 3 bases from J; bases unmatched to any gene: 9. CDR3 sequence: CSAPLRREVYEQYF. The CDR3 coding sequence is TGCAGTGCTCCCCTGAGGCGGGAGGTCTACGAGCAGTACTTC.

This clonotype was seen repeatedly, ten times or more. The chain has TRBV5-1 and TRBJ2-2, with a possible D match to TRBD1 (5 bases). The V and J ends lost 1 base and 4 bases respectively, with 11 bases between them. This CDR3 has 15 amino acids. The germline gives CDR1 SGHRS, CDR2 YFSETQ. CDR3 coding DNA: TGCGCCAGCAGCTTGCAGGGCGCGTTCACCGGGGAGCTGTTTTTT. Its protein product is CASSLQGAFTGELFF.

The J gene is TRBJ2-7, the V gene TRBV20-1; D uncertain. Between the trimmed V and J ends, which lost 6 bases and 6 bases, there was a span of 21 bases. In germline, CDR1 is DFQATT, CDR2 SNEGSKA (reference sequence). This CDR3 has 14 amino acids. The CDR3 sequence: CSASSVSSFAEQYF. The CDR3 bases are TGCAGTGCCAGCAGCGTGAGTAGCTTTGCCGAGCAGTACTTC.

This clonotype came up many times. This chain links TRBV5-1 with TRBJ1-1, with D uncertain. V was clipped by 5 bases and J by 0 bases, with 8 bases between them. The germline CDR1 and CDR2 sequences are SGHRS and YFSETQ. The length of the CDR3 is 13 residues. The CDR3 DNA follows: TGCGCCAGCAGTACGGGGATGAACACTGAAGCTTTCTTT. Its translation is CASSTGMNTEAFF.